This is a list of T cell receptor beta chains from one sample in a study of cytomegalovirus exposure and HLA in healthy donors. Here immunoSEQ multiplex PCR was the method, and the copy in TCRdb shows in-frame clones only, minus some. Among some 95,000 clones listed, over 75% were seen once. The material sequenced was PBMCs. The receptors were sampled from a man aged 50 or older in good health and CMV-seropositive. The CDR3 runs from the conserved cysteine through the conserved F or W. D genes are given only for firm matches. Clone size, where shown, is once, few, many, or a class for clones that have expanded.

v_gene: TRBV7-9; abundance: NA; d_gene: NA; j_gene: TRBJ2-5; CDR3nt: TGTGCCAGCAGCCCCGTCAGTACGGAGACCCAGTACTTC; CDR3aa: CASSPVSTETQYF
v_gene: TRBV6-1; abundance: NA; d_gene: TRBD1; j_gene: TRBJ1-5; CDR3nt: TGTGCCAGCAGTACAGGGGGCGATCAGCCCCAGCATTTT; CDR3aa: CASSTGGDQPQHF
v_gene: TRBV14; abundance: NA; d_gene: TRBD1; j_gene: TRBJ2-5; CDR3nt: TGTGCCAGCAGCCCAGGGACAGCCTTTCAAGAGACCCAGTACTTC; CDR3aa: CASSPGTAFQETQYF
v_gene: TRBV29-1; abundance: once; d_gene: TRBD1; j_gene: TRBJ1-2; CDR3nt: TGCAGCGTTGAAATCGGACAGGGGAAAAGGGACTATGGCTACCCCTTC; CDR3aa: CSVEIGQGKRDYGYPF
v_gene: TRBV30; abundance: NA; d_gene: NA; j_gene: TRBJ1-1; CDR3nt: TGTGCCTGGAGAAGGCAGGTGAGTGAAGCTTTCTTT; CDR3aa: CAWRRQVSEAFF
v_gene: TRBV7-8; abundance: NA; d_gene: NA; j_gene: TRBJ1-4; CDR3nt: TGTGCCAGCAGCCCGAGGGCCCTTGTTAATGAAAAACTGTTTTTT; CDR3aa: CASSPRALVNEKLFF
v_gene: TRBV9; abundance: NA; d_gene: NA; j_gene: TRBJ2-1; CDR3nt: TGTGCCAGCAGCGTCGGGACTTACTCCTACAATGAGCAGTTCTTC; CDR3aa: CASSVGTYSYNEQFF
v_gene: TRBV10-3; abundance: NA; d_gene: TRBD1; j_gene: TRBJ2-5; CDR3nt: TGTGCCATCAGGGAGCCGACAGGGATGAGCGAGACCCAGTACTTC; CDR3aa: CAIREPTGMSETQYF
v_gene: TRBV4-2; abundance: NA; d_gene: TRBD2; j_gene: TRBJ2-5; CDR3nt: TGTGCCAGCAGCCAAGTAGCGGGGGGTATCGAGACCCAGTACTTC; CDR3aa: CASSQVAGGIETQYF
v_gene: TRBV20-1; abundance: NA; d_gene: NA; j_gene: TRBJ1-5; CDR3nt: TGCAGTGTGTCAGGCAATCAGCCCCAGCATTTT; CDR3aa: CSVSGNQPQHF
v_gene: TRBV2; abundance: NA; d_gene: NA; j_gene: TRBJ2-7; CDR3nt: TGTGCCAGCAGTGAAGAACTAAATCCAGCCTACGAGCAGTACTTC; CDR3aa: CASSEELNPAYEQYF
v_gene: TRBV6-5; abundance: few; d_gene: NA; j_gene: TRBJ1-5; CDR3nt: TGTGCCAGCATGGGAGGGATCAATAGCAATCAGCCCCAGCATTTT; CDR3aa: CASMGGINSNQPQHF
v_gene: TRBV9; abundance: few; d_gene: NA; j_gene: TRBJ2-7; CDR3nt: TGTGCCAGCAGCCGAACTGACTCCTACGAGCAGTACTTC; CDR3aa: CASSRTDSYEQYF
v_gene: TRBV29-1; abundance: NA; d_gene: TRBD2; j_gene: TRBJ2-3; CDR3nt: TGCAGCGTGGCTACTGGGGGGGGATGGGATACGCAGTATTTT; CDR3aa: CSVATGGGWDTQYF
v_gene: TRBV7-9; abundance: few; d_gene: TRBD2; j_gene: TRBJ2-7; CDR3nt: TGTGCCAGCAGCTCCGGACTAGCCTACGAGCAGTACTTC; CDR3aa: CASSSGLAYEQYF
v_gene: TRBV7-9; abundance: NA; d_gene: NA; j_gene: TRBJ1-2; CDR3nt: TGTGCCAGCAGCCCCCAATATGGTAACTATGGCTACCCCTTC; CDR3aa: CASSPQYGNYGYPF